The following is a TCR beta chain sequence with its context. Its antigen is undetermined. In germline, CDR1 is SGHRS, CDR2 YFSETQ. Trimming took off 3 bases at V and 9 bases at J, with 25 bases between the two ends. The CDR3 is 17 amino acids. TCRdb ran MiXCR on the 5' RACE reads and lists one entry per CDR3 protein. The table lists a few hundred thousand distinct CDR3 sequences, around 25% of them singletons. This sample is drawn from a study of T-cell memory formation after mild COVID-19. General study points: Among clones peaking at day 37 in the second wave, SARS-CoV-2 specificity remained unconfirmed. Mainly CM and EM harbored the contracting CD4+ clones; mainly EMRA harbored the CD8+ ones. Cross-reactive memory seemingly joined, as some responding clones were found in pre-infection memory. Clones shrinking between day 15 and 85 showed a balanced CD4/CD8 split, and those that grew later tilted toward CD4+.

The origin of this receptor is an adult woman who had mild COVID-19 (a few samples of this study predate the infection). Cell type and time point are not known. Sequencing input: PBMCs or a T cell subset sorted from them (not recorded which). V is TRBV5-1 and J is TRBJ2-1; D possibly uses TRBD1 or TRBD2 (5 bases each). DNA for the CDR3: TGCGCCAGCAGCTCGGTCATAAGAGGGGTAATAGATGCTGAGCAGTTCTTC. Amino acids: CASSSVIRGVIDAEQFF.